The clone carrying this TCR beta chain has ten or more counts. The antigen is unknown. The data were taken from a study of early T cells in non-severe SARS-CoV-2 infection. Study as a whole: Sequencing of bulk RNA from unsorted whole blood was done, without chain pairing.

Each CDR3 protein gets one entry after TCRdb re-called the 5' RACE reads with MiXCR. The table has around 78,000 distinct CDR3 sequences, about 14% seen once. Between the trimmed V and J ends, which lost 5 bases and 3 bases, there was a span of 21 bases. The CDR3 has 16 residues. Germline CDR1 reads SGHRS; CDR2 reads YFSETQ. Study-level results: Matching results from VDJdb favored anti-spike CD8 responses, leaving private and CD4 specificities undetected.

V and J are TRBV5-1 and TRBJ2-7; D is undetermined. Sequences were obtained from whole blood. This TCR was sampled from an adult who was a healthcare worker with PCR-confirmed SARS-CoV-2 infection or an uninfected control (not recorded which). This CDR3 is CASSTTPSEPYYEQYF. The CDR3 DNA follows: TGCGCCAGCAGTACGACTCCTTCGGAACCCTACTACGAGCAGTACTTC.